A single sample gave rise to the 11 T cell receptor beta chains below, sequenced in a study of control samples from healthy donors and cancer patients. Produced via immunoSEQ multiplex PCR; TCRdb's table is partial and in-frame only. The data hold approximately 130,000 clones, with about 87% observed a single time. Material: blood. Every receptor here comes from a man in his sixties in good health.

As DNA, the CDR3 is TGCGCCAGCAGCCAAGACGGGTATAGCAATCAGCCCCAGCATTTT. Amino acids: CASSQDGYSNQPQHF. The V and J genes are TRBV4-1 and TRBJ1-5, with D uncertain. This CDR3 has 15 amino acids. Deletions cut 0 bases from V and 0 bases from J, with 6 bases between. The germline CDR1 and CDR2 sequences are MGHRA and YSYEKL.

The gene calls are TRBV6-1 and TRBJ2-3; D not certain. The V gene's germline CDR1 is MNHNS and CDR2 SASEGT. The CDR3 has 16 amino acids. V lost 0 bases to trimming and J lost 1 base, with 11 bases between them. CDR3 loop: CASSEAIYMGTDTQYF. The CDR3 DNA reads TGTGCCAGCAGTGAAGCGATCTATATGGGCACAGATACGCAGTATTTT.

This clone has just a few counts. V is TRBV19 and J is TRBJ1-1; 7 bases map to TRBD1. The CDR3 loop spans 15 amino acids. Germline CDR1 and CDR2: LNHDA and SQIVND (reference sequence). V was pared by 5 bases and J by 1 base, with 7 bases of the junction left unmatched. The CDR3 sequence is CASSSDGQENTEAFF. The CDR3 nucleotides are TGTGCCAGTAGTTCAGACGGACAGGAGAACACTGAAGCTTTCTTT.

The chain is built from TRBV23-1 and TRBJ2-7; weak D call: TRBD1 (6 bases). TRBV23-1 is an ORF; its function is uncertain. V dropped 4 bases and J dropped 2 bases, with 9 bases sitting between them. This CDR3 is 13 amino acids long. The CDR3 loop reads CASSPTGPYEQYF. The CDR3 DNA is TGCGCCAGCAGTCCGACAGGCCCCTACGAGCAGTACTTC.

CDR3: CASSTRRGATNEKLFF. For the CDR3, the DNA is TGTGCCAGTAGTACTAGGAGGGGGGCAACTAATGAAAAACTGTTTTTT. The genes are TRBV19 and TRBJ1-4; TRBD1 might be the D (6 bases). Germline CDR1 LNHDA, CDR2 SQIVND (reference sequence). There are 16 residues in the CDR3. V lost 4 bases and J lost 0, with 12 bases in between.

The chain carries TRBV5-4 and TRBJ1-2, with D possibly TRBD1 on 6 matching bases. Germline CDR1 is SGHNT and CDR2 is YYREEE (reference sequence). The CDR3 extends over 14 amino acids. V was clipped by 0 bases and J by 4 bases, with 10 bases between them. The CDR3 reads CASSLVGGIYGYTF. The CDR3 DNA follows: TGTGCCAGCAGCTTGGTAGGGGGAATCTATGGCTACACCTTC. The variable domain in full, completed from reference TRBV5-4 and TRBJ1-2, reads ETGVTQSPTHLIKTRGQQVTLRCSSQSGHNTVSWYQQALGQGPQFIFQYYREEENGRGNFPPRFSGLQFPNYSSELNVNALELDDSALYLCASSLVGGIYGYTFGSGTRLTVV.

V gene TRBV6-2 or TRBV6-3 combines with J gene TRBJ2-1; unclear D gene. The V gene's germline CDR1 is MNHEY and CDR2 SVGEGT. The V and J ends lost 4 bases and 9 bases respectively, with 13 bases between them. CDR3 length equals 13 residues. CDR3 loop: CASSFSARSEQFF. In nucleotides, the CDR3 is TGTGCCAGCAGTTTTTCTGCTCGGAGTGAGCAGTTCTTC.

The rearrangement joins TRBV10-3 to TRBJ2-1; D is undetermined. The CDR3 sequence is 13 residues long. Germline V lookup: CDR1 ENHRY, CDR2 SYGVKD. With 5 bases removed from V and 0 bases from J, the gap between germline ends came to 5 bases. This chain's CDR3 is CAISLSSYNEQFF. CDR3 nucleotides: TGTGCCATCAGTCTGAGCTCCTACAATGAGCAGTTCTTC.

This chain uses TRBV28 with TRBJ1-5; tentatively, D is TRBD1 (5 bases). V was trimmed by 5 bases and J by 3 bases, leaving 11 bases between them. This CDR3 region has 14 residues. Germline CDR1 reads MDHEN; CDR2 reads SYDVKM. CDR3 loop: CASSIRQNNQPQHF. CDR3 DNA: TGTGCCAGCAGTATCAGACAGAACAATCAGCCCCAGCATTTT.

This clone was found once. V gene TRBV30 combines with J gene TRBJ1-1; perhaps TRBD1 as D (5 bases). The V gene lost 2 bases and the J gene lost 5 bases, with 12 bases spanning the gap. Germline-derived CDR1 and CDR2 are GTSNPN and SVGIG (reference sequence). The CDR3 extends over 13 amino acids. CDR3 nucleotides: TGTGCCTGGAGTCCGGGGCTCTTGACTGAAGCTTTCTTT. Amino acids: CAWSPGLLTEAFF. Full variable domain (missing parts from reference TRBV30 and TRBJ1-1): SQTIHQWPATLVQPVGSPLSLECTVEGTSNPNLYWYRQAAGRGLQLLFYSVGIGQISSEVPQNLSASRPQDRQFILSSKKLLLSDSGFYLCAWSPGLLTEAFFGQGTRLTVV.

The chain combines TRBV5-8 with TRBJ2-1; the D is unclear. The V gene's germline CDR1 is SGHTS and CDR2 YDEGEE. The CDR3 runs 16 residues. Between the trimmed V and J ends, which lost 3 bases and 2 bases, there was a span of 15 bases. The CDR3 protein is CASSSGSWLAYNEQFF. In DNA form, the CDR3 reads TGTGCCAGCAGCTCAGGATCTTGGCTGGCCTACAATGAGCAGTTCTTC.